Listed below are T cell receptor beta chains from one sample, sequenced in a study of shared clonotypes between healthy human individuals. Measured with immunoSEQ multiplex PCR; TCRdb has only the in-frame clones, and not every one. Here the sample spans some 2,000,000 clones, about 95% being singletons. Sequences were obtained from naive CD4+ T cells sorted from blood. These receptors were collected from a man between 18 and 29 years old in good health. The CDR3 runs from the conserved cysteine through the conserved F or W. A D gene is named only where the DNA matches it firmly. Some rows mark clone size as missing; the rest say once, few, many or name a class of expanded clone.

>-|TRBJ1-1|TRBV9|-
TGTGCCAGCAGCTCCCAGTTGGGCCCCACTGAAGCTTTCTTT
CASSSQLGPTEAFF
>-|TRBJ1-5|TRBV6-5|-
TGTGCCAGCACCTCCGGCAGGGAAAATCAGCCCCAGCATTTT
CASTSGRENQPQHF
>-|TRBJ2-7|TRBV10-3|TRBD2
TGTGCCATCACTGGGGGGGACCACGAGCAGTACTTC
CAITGGDHEQYF
>-|TRBJ1-1|TRBV5-6|-
TGTGCCAGCAGCATGGACTCCGCCCCCGAAGCTTTCTTT
CASSMDSAPEAFF
>-|TRBJ2-5|TRBV11-1|-
TGTGCCAGACGTCAATCCGGGACAACGAAAGAGACCCAGTACTTC
CARRQSGTTKETQYF
>-|TRBJ2-1|TRBV25-1|-
TGTGCCAGCAGTCTTTACAATGAGCAGTTCTTC
CASSLYNEQFF
>-|TRBJ2-7|TRBV12-2|-
TGTGCAAGTCGGGTAAGGGGAAGAGAGTCTTTTTGGGCAGGCCCAACCTACGAGCAGTACTTC
CASRVRGRESFWAGPTYEQYF
>-|TRBJ1-2|TRBV10-2|TRBD1
TGCGCCAGCAGTGGGTGGGACAGCGACTATGGCTACACCTTC
CASSGWDSDYGYTF
>once|TRBJ2-7|TRBV27|TRBD1
TGTGCCAGCAGCAGGACAGGGACGTGGTATTTC
CASSRTGTWYF
>-|TRBJ1-6|TRBV19|-
TGTGCCAGTAGCCCTGGCCTTCTGGTGGATTCACCCCTCCACTTT
CASSPGLLVDSPLHF
>-|TRBJ2-5|TRBV19|TRBD1
TGTGCCAGTAGTTCCGGGACAGGGATTGGAGAGACCCAGTACTTC
CASSSGTGIGETQYF
>many|TRBJ2-2|TRBV5-1|-
TGCGCCAGCAGCTTGAACACCGGGGAGCTGTTTTTT
CASSLNTGELFF
>-|TRBJ2-2|TRBV12-5|-
TGTGCTAGTGGTCTCAACACCGGGGAGCTGTTTTTT
CASGLNTGELFF
>-|TRBJ2-3|TRBV9|TRBD1
TGTGCCAGCAGCGAGGTGACAGGGTCCTACACAGATACGCAGTATTTT
CASSEVTGSYTDTQYF
>-|TRBJ1-3|TRBV7-6|-
TGTGCCAGCAGCTTAGGAGGAGCTGGAAACACCATATATTTT
CASSLGGAGNTIYF
>-|TRBJ1-6|TRBV6-1|-
TGTGCCAGCAGTGGCCCGGGAGCCCAAACTCCTAATTCACCCCTCCACTTT
CASSGPGAQTPNSPLHF
>-|TRBJ2-5|TRBV15|-
TGTGCCACCAGCAGAGTGGAAGAGACCCAGTACTTC
CATSRVEETQYF
>few|TRBJ1-5|TRBV18|TRBD1
TGTGCCAGCTCACCACAGGGGGCAGGGCAGCCCCAGCATTTT
CASSPQGAGQPQHF
>-|TRBJ2-7|TRBV28|-
TGTGCCAGCAGCCCCCACGGATCCTCCTACGAGCAGTACTTC
CASSPHGSSYEQYF
>-|TRBJ2-7|TRBV27|TRBD2
TGTGCCAGCAGTCCCGGACTAGCGGGCCATACCTACGAGCAGTACTTC
CASSPGLAGHTYEQYF
>many|TRBJ1-4|TRBV4-3|TRBD1
TGCGCCAGCAGCCAATTGACAGGGGCGGGTGAAAAACTGTTTTTT
CASSQLTGAGEKLFF
>-|TRBJ1-1|TRBV5-1|TRBD1
TGCGCCAGCAGCTTGGATGGACAGGAGGCTTTCTTT
CASSLDGQEAFF
>-|TRBJ1-2|TRBV23-1|-
TGCGCCAGCAGCCCCCGGCGGAACAAGTTCCGATATTCCGACTATGGCTACACCTTC
CASSPRRNKFRYSDYGYTF
>-|TRBJ1-1|TRBV18|-
TGTGCCAGCTCACCTTTGTTTGGTGGGACTGAAGCTTTCTTT
CASSPLFGGTEAFF
>once|TRBJ1-6|TRBV19|TRBD1
TGTGCCAGTAGTATCCCGACAGGGTATAATTCACCCCTCCACTTT
CASSIPTGYNSPLHF
>-|TRBJ2-7|TRBV27|-
TGTGCCAGCAACTACCGATGGGGTTCCTACGAGCAGTACTTC
CASNYRWGSYEQYF
>-|TRBJ2-5|TRBV5-1|-
TGCGCCAGCAGCCAGGACTCCCGGATCCAAGAGACCCAGTACTTC
CASSQDSRIQETQYF
>-|TRBJ2-2|TRBV2|-
TGTGCCAGCAGTCTGGGGGCGGCGAACACCGGGGAGCTGTTTTTT
CASSLGAANTGELFF
>-|TRBJ2-5|TRBV5-4|TRBD2
TGTGCCAGCAGTCATGGGACTAGCGGGGAAGAGACCCAGTACTTC
CASSHGTSGEETQYF
>-|TRBJ2-7|TRBV11-2|TRBD1
TGTGCCAGCAGTCACGGGGGGACAGGGGTCGACGAGCAGTACTTC
CASSHGGTGVDEQYF
>-|TRBJ2-7|TRBV6-1|TRBD1
TGTGCCAGCAGACCTTACAGGGGGCAGTACGAGCAGTACTTC
CASRPYRGQYEQYF
>-|TRBJ2-3|TRBV7-2|-
TGTGCCAGCAGTTCGGGGGTAGTCACAGATACGCAGTATTTT
CASSSGVVTDTQYF
>-|TRBJ2-7|TRBV7-8|TRBD1
TGTGCCAGCAGCGCCGGGACAGGGTCCTACGAGCAGTACTTC
CASSAGTGSYEQYF
>-|TRBJ1-4|TRBV6-1|-
TGTGCCAGCAGCGAGGATGAAAAACTGTTTTTT
CASSEDEKLFF
>-|TRBJ2-7|TRBV5-6|TRBD2
TGTGCCAGCAGCGGGGACTATAGCTCTCGCTACGAGCAGTACTTC
CASSGDYSSRYEQYF
>-|TRBJ2-4|TRBV2|-
TGTGCCAGCAGACCACTTACCAAAAACATTCAGTACTTC
CASRPLTKNIQYF
>-|TRBJ2-2|TRBV30|TRBD2
TGTGCCTGGACTAAAACCGGCCTAGCGGGCTACACCGGGGAGCTGTTTTTT
CAWTKTGLAGYTGELFF
>-|TRBJ2-7|TRBV28|-
TGTGCCAGCGGCGGTGGCACACGCTACGAGCAGTACTTC
CASGGGTRYEQYF
>once|TRBJ2-5|TRBV7-9|-
TGTGCCAGCAGCTCCCTTGAAGAGACCCAGTACTTC
CASSSLEETQYF
>-|TRBJ1-6|TRBV30|-
TGTGCCTGGAGTGAGTCGAATTCACCCCTCCACTTT
CAWSESNSPLHF
>-|TRBJ2-2|TRBV18|TRBD2
TGTGCCAGCTCACCACCGGGACTAGCGCGGACCGGGGAGCTGTTTTTT
CASSPPGLARTGELFF
>once|TRBJ1-4|TRBV5-1|TRBD1
TGCGCCAGCAGCACCACGGGACAGTTTAATGAAAAACTGTTTTTT
CASSTTGQFNEKLFF
>once|TRBJ2-3|TRBV7-3|TRBD2
TGTGCCAGCAGCTTCCGCGGGGGGGACACAGATACGCAGTATTTT
CASSFRGGDTDTQYF
>-|TRBJ2-4|TRBV30|-
TGTGCCTGGGGAGGACACTTCAAAAACATTCAGTACTTC
CAWGGHFKNIQYF
>-|TRBJ1-5|TRBV4-1|-
TGCGCCAGCAGCCAAGAAAGGGTTCAGGAGTATAGCAATCAGCCCCAGCATTTT
CASSQERVQEYSNQPQHF
>-|TRBJ2-7|TRBV18|-
TGTGCCAGCTCACGGGCAGGGGCCTCCTACGAGCAGTACTTC
CASSRAGASYEQYF